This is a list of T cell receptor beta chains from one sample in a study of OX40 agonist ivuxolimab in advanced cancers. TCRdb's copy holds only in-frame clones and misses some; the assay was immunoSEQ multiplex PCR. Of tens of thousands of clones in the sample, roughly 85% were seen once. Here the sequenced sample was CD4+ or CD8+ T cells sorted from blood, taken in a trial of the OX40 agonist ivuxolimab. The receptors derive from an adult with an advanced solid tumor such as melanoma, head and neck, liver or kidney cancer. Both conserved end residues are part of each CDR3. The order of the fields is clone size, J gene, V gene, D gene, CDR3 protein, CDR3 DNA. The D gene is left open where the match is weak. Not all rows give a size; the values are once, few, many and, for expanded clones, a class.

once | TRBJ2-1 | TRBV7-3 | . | CASSPFPRDEQFF | TGTGCCAGCAGCCCATTCCCCAGGGATGAGCAGTTCTTC
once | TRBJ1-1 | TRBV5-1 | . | CASSLTGPNTEAFF | TGCGCCAGCAGCTTGACGGGTCCGAACACTGAAGCTTTCTTT
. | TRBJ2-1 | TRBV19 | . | CASSIAGSGHNEQFF | TGTGCCAGTAGTATTGCAGGGTCCGGCCACAATGAGCAGTTCTTC
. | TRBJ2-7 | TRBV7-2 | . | CASSLRSGLYEQYF | TGTGCCAGCAGCTTAAGGTCAGGACTCTACGAGCAGTACTTC
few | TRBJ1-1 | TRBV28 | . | CASRGTTGRNTEAFF | TGTGCCAGCAGAGGGACCACAGGGCGCAACACTGAAGCTTTCTTT
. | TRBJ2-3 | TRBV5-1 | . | CASSRGGTDTQYF | TGCGCCAGCAGCCGAGGGGGCACAGATACGCAGTATTTT
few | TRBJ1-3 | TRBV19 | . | CATSDRSGNTIYF | TGTGCCACCTCCGACAGATCCGGAAACACCATATATTTT
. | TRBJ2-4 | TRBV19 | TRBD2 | CASSITLAGTNIQYF | TGTGCCAGTAGTATTACGCTAGCGGGAACAAACATTCAGTACTTC
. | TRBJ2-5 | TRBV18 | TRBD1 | CASSPFGHRDRVQETQYF | TGTGCCAGCTCACCATTTGGCCACCGGGACAGGGTCCAAGAGACCCAGTACTTC
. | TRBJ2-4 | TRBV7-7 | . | CASSLAGRGRYQNIQYF | TGTGCTAGCAGCTTAGCGGGGAGGGGGCGATACCAAAACATTCAGTACTTC
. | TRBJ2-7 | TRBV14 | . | CASSQAILGEQYF | TGTGCCAGCAGCCAAGCCATACTGGGCGAGCAGTACTTC
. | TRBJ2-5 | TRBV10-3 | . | CASSQGGQETQYF | TGTGCCTCATCCCAGGGTGGCCAAGAGACCCAGTACTTC
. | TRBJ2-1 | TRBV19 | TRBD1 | CASSIGTGKFF | TGTGCCAGTAGTATTGGGACAGGGAAGTTCTTC
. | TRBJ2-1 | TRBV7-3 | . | CASSFGPFDEQFF | TGTGCCAGCAGCTTTGGCCCCTTCGATGAGCAGTTCTTC
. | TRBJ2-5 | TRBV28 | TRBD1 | CASSFRGTGRLETQYF | TGTGCCAGCAGTTTTCGCGGGACAGGGAGGTTGGAGACCCAGTACTTC
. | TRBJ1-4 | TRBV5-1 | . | CASSTDRVPYGKLFF | TGCGCCAGCAGCACGGACCGCGTTCCTTATGGAAAACTGTTTTTT
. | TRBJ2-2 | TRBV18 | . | CASSPRTTLNTGELFF | TGTGCCAGCTCACCACGGACGACCCTGAACACCGGGGAGCTGTTTTTT
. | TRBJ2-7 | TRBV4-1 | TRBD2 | CASSQERLAGPTTHGEQYF | TGCGCCAGCAGCCAAGAGCGACTAGCGGGACCCACGACCCACGGCGAGCAGTACTTC
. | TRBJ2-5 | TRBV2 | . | CASSSSVDKTQYF | TGTGCCAGCAGTTCCTCCGTCGATAAGACCCAGTACTTC
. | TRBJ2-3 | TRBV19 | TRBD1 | CASSIGQGRFTDTQYF | TGTGCCAGTAGTATCGGACAGGGGAGATTCACAGATACGCAGTATTTT
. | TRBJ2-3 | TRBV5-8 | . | CASSFGIRTDTQYF | TGTGCCAGCAGCTTTGGGATCCGAACAGATACGCAGTATTTT
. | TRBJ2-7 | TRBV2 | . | CASNVDMGEQYF | TGTGCCAGCAACGTTGACATGGGGGAGCAGTACTTC
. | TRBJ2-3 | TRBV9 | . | CASSVAPSTDTQYF | TGTGCCAGCAGCGTAGCCCCTAGCACAGATACGCAGTATTTT
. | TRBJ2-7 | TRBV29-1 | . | CSVRRGYEQYF | TGCAGCGTGAGACGGGGTTACGAGCAGTACTTC
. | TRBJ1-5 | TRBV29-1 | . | CSVVPTGVNQPQHF | TGCAGCGTTGTGCCTACAGGAGTCAATCAGCCCCAGCATTTT
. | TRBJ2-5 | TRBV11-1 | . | CASSLSSTGQETQYF | TGTGCCAGCAGCTTAAGTTCTACGGGCCAAGAGACCCAGTACTTC
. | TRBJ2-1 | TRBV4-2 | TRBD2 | CASSQEGREGNEQFF | TGTGCCAGCAGCCAAGAAGGGCGGGAGGGCAATGAGCAGTTCTTC
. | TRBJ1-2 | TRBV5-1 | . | CASSLSPGLNYGYTF | TGCGCCAGCAGCTTGAGTCCAGGGCTGAACTATGGCTACACCTTC
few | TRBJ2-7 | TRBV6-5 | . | CATRRATYEQYF | TGTGCCACCAGGCGGGCTACCTACGAGCAGTACTTC
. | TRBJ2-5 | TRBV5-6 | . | CASSLASGTQYF | TGTGCCAGCAGCTTGGCCTCTGGGACCCAGTACTTC
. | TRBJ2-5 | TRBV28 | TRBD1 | CASSRQGKTQYF | TGTGCCAGCTCCCGACAGGGGAAGACCCAGTACTTC
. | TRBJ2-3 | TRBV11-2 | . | CASSRGLGSTDTQYF | TGTGCCAGCAGCCGGGGACTGGGTAGCACAGATACGCAGTATTTT